This is a list of T cell receptor beta chains from one sample in a study of cytomegalovirus exposure and HLA in healthy donors. Generated by immunoSEQ multiplex PCR, the TCRdb table keeps only in-frame clones and is missing some. The sample table sets out approximately 58,000 clones. Material: PBMCs. These receptors were obtained from a man younger than 35 in good health and CMV-seropositive. CDR3s include the opening cysteine and the closing phenylalanine or tryptophan. Fields, in order: V gene, J gene, D gene, CDR3 protein, CDR3 DNA. The D gene is left open where the match is weak.

v_call: TRBV27; j_call: TRBJ2-1; d_call: TRBD1; cdr3_aa: CASSSDRGLVNEQFF; cdr3_nt: TGTGCCAGCAGTTCCGACAGGGGGCTGGTGAATGAACAGTTCTTC
v_call: TRBV11-3; j_call: TRBJ2-7; d_call: TRBD2; cdr3_aa: CASSTSGSLEQYF; cdr3_nt: TGTGCCAGCAGCACCAGCGGGAGCCTCGAGCAGTACTTC
v_call: TRBV27; j_call: TRBJ1-1; d_call: NA; cdr3_aa: CASRSGGSTEAFF; cdr3_nt: TGTGCCAGCAGATCGGGGGGAAGCACTGAAGCTTTCTTT
v_call: TRBV9; j_call: TRBJ2-5; d_call: TRBD1; cdr3_aa: CASSGRGQGASETQYF; cdr3_nt: TGTGCCAGCAGCGGCCGAGGACAGGGGGCTTCGGAGACCCAGTACTTC
v_call: TRBV19; j_call: TRBJ1-5; d_call: NA; cdr3_aa: CASSIKRGGGDQPQHF; cdr3_nt: TGTGCCAGTAGTATAAAGCGGGGCGGGGGAGATCAGCCCCAGCATTTT
v_call: TRBV9; j_call: TRBJ2-6; d_call: TRBD1; cdr3_aa: CASSPRDSLSGANVLTF; cdr3_nt: TGTGCCAGCAGCCCCCGGGACAGCCTCTCTGGGGCCAACGTCCTGACTTTC
v_call: TRBV7-2; j_call: TRBJ2-7; d_call: NA; cdr3_aa: CASSLRAYEQYF; cdr3_nt: TGTGCCAGCAGCCTCAGGGCCTACGAGCAGTACTTC
v_call: TRBV4-1; j_call: TRBJ1-2; d_call: NA; cdr3_aa: CASSPSWASLYGYTF; cdr3_nt: TGCGCCAGCAGCCCCAGCTGGGCATCACTCTATGGCTACACCTTC
v_call: TRBV10-1; j_call: TRBJ2-2; d_call: TRBD1; cdr3_aa: CASRGADRGAGEVNGELFF; cdr3_nt: TGCGCCAGCAGGGGGGCGGACAGGGGCGCGGGCGAGGTCAACGGGGAGCTGTTTTTT
v_call: TRBV6-5; j_call: TRBJ2-3; d_call: TRBD1; cdr3_aa: CASSYPTGGGTDTQYF; cdr3_nt: TGTGCCAGCAGTTACCCGACAGGGGGCGGCACAGATACGCAGTATTTT
v_call: TRBV30; j_call: TRBJ2-3; d_call: TRBD2; cdr3_aa: CAWILAGGTDTQYF; cdr3_nt: TGTGCCTGGATACTAGCGGGTGGAACAGATACGCAGTATTTT
v_call: TRBV29-1; j_call: TRBJ1-2; d_call: NA; cdr3_aa: CSVDSPSGNYGYTF; cdr3_nt: TGCAGCGTTGACTCCCCCTCGGGGAACTATGGCTACACCTTC
v_call: TRBV9; j_call: TRBJ2-1; d_call: TRBD2; cdr3_aa: CASSVDPQTSGRGNEQFF; cdr3_nt: TGTGCCAGCAGCGTAGACCCTCAGACTAGCGGGAGAGGTAATGAGCAGTTCTTC
v_call: TRBV9; j_call: TRBJ2-5; d_call: NA; cdr3_aa: CASSVGAYQETQYF; cdr3_nt: TGTGCCAGCAGCGTAGGGGCTTACCAAGAGACCCAGTACTTC
v_call: TRBV19; j_call: TRBJ2-7; d_call: TRBD2; cdr3_aa: CASSIASGRSYEQYF; cdr3_nt: TGTGCCAGTAGTATTGCCAGCGGGAGGTCCTACGAGCAGTACTTC
v_call: TRBV19; j_call: TRBJ1-5; d_call: TRBD1; cdr3_aa: CASRIQGAGQPQHF; cdr3_nt: TGTGCCAGTAGAATACAGGGGGCGGGGCAGCCCCAGCATTTT
v_call: TRBV15; j_call: TRBJ2-1; d_call: NA; cdr3_aa: CATSRGGVAITSYNEQFF; cdr3_nt: TGTGCCACCAGCAGAGGGGGGGTAGCGATTACCTCCTACAATGAGCAGTTCTTC
v_call: TRBV10-3; j_call: TRBJ2-1; d_call: NA; cdr3_aa: CAISEHPQGANEQFF; cdr3_nt: TGTGCCATCAGTGAGCATCCGCAGGGTGCCAATGAGCAGTTCTTC
v_call: TRBV9; j_call: TRBJ2-7; d_call: TRBD2; cdr3_aa: CASSPGLADYEQYF; cdr3_nt: TGTGCCAGCAGCCCGGGACTAGCGGACTACGAGCAGTACTTC
v_call: TRBV11-2; j_call: TRBJ1-1; d_call: NA; cdr3_aa: CASKPGWQSNTEAFF; cdr3_nt: TGTGCCAGCAAACCCGGGTGGCAGTCGAACACTGAAGCTTTCTTT
v_call: TRBV9; j_call: TRBJ1-1; d_call: NA; cdr3_aa: CASSSSTGTEAFF; cdr3_nt: TGTGCCAGCAGCTCTTCGACGGGGACTGAAGCTTTCTTT
v_call: TRBV9; j_call: TRBJ2-1; d_call: TRBD2; cdr3_aa: CASSVRTSGSGEFNEQFF; cdr3_nt: TGTGCCAGCAGCGTGAGGACTAGCGGCTCTGGGGAATTCAATGAGCAGTTCTTC
v_call: TRBV6-5; j_call: TRBJ1-5; d_call: NA; cdr3_aa: CASSSLSAGGNQPQHF; cdr3_nt: TGTGCCAGCAGTTCCCTGTCGGCAGGGGGCAATCAGCCCCAGCATTTT
v_call: TRBV25-1; j_call: TRBJ2-1; d_call: NA; cdr3_aa: CASSHRGFAYNEQFF; cdr3_nt: TGTGCCAGCAGTCATCGGGGGTTCGCCTACAATGAGCAGTTCTTC
v_call: TRBV4-2; j_call: TRBJ2-1; d_call: TRBD2; cdr3_aa: CASSQDSSGRPKYEQFF; cdr3_nt: TGTGCCAGCAGCCAAGACAGTAGCGGGAGACCCAAATATGAGCAGTTCTTC
v_call: TRBV30; j_call: TRBJ2-3; d_call: TRBD1; cdr3_aa: CAWRDRVDTDTQYF; cdr3_nt: TGTGCCTGGAGGGACAGGGTGGACACAGATACGCAGTATTTT
v_call: TRBV12-5; j_call: TRBJ2-7; d_call: NA; cdr3_aa: CASGSGGEQYF; cdr3_nt: TGTGCTAGTGGTTCAGGAGGCGAGCAGTACTTC
v_call: TRBV16; j_call: TRBJ1-5; d_call: NA; cdr3_aa: CASSQFKGVGQPQHF; cdr3_nt: TGTGCCAGCAGCCAATTTAAAGGGGTTGGACAGCCCCAGCATTTT
v_call: TRBV5-5; j_call: TRBJ1-4; d_call: NA; cdr3_aa: CASSAPVGGGNEKLFF; cdr3_nt: TGTGCCAGCAGCGCCCCCGTCGGGGGAGGGAATGAAAAACTGTTTTTT
v_call: TRBV6-5; j_call: TRBJ2-1; d_call: NA; cdr3_aa: CASSYQGGSYNEQFF; cdr3_nt: TGTGCCAGCAGTTACCAGGGGGGCTCCTACAATGAGCAGTTCTTC
v_call: TRBV30; j_call: TRBJ2-5; d_call: TRBD2; cdr3_aa: CAWSRLAGVGGGETQYF; cdr3_nt: TGTGCCTGGAGTCGATTAGCGGGAGTTGGGGGCGGAGAGACCCAGTACTTC
v_call: TRBV30; j_call: TRBJ1-5; d_call: NA; cdr3_aa: CAWAPRGNQPQHF; cdr3_nt: TGTGCCTGGGCCCCCAGGGGCAATCAGCCCCAGCATTTT
v_call: TRBV19; j_call: TRBJ2-5; d_call: NA; cdr3_aa: CASSSRVPGRETQYF; cdr3_nt: TGTGCCAGTAGTAGCAGAGTGCCGGGTAGAGAGACCCAGTACTTC
v_call: TRBV30; j_call: TRBJ2-3; d_call: TRBD1; cdr3_aa: CAWSQGASQYF; cdr3_nt: TGTGCCTGGAGCCAGGGGGCGTCGCAGTATTTT
v_call: TRBV5-6; j_call: TRBJ1-4; d_call: TRBD1; cdr3_aa: CASTGTGGNEKLFF; cdr3_nt: TGTGCCAGCACCGGGACAGGGGGTAATGAAAAACTGTTTTTT
v_call: TRBV11-3; j_call: TRBJ2-5; d_call: NA; cdr3_aa: CASSLRQGQETQYF; cdr3_nt: TGTGCCAGCAGCTTACGCCAGGGCCAAGAGACCCAGTACTTC
v_call: TRBV4-2; j_call: TRBJ2-3; d_call: NA; cdr3_aa: CASSQVQRVSTDTQYF; cdr3_nt: TGTGCCAGCAGCCAAGTCCAGCGGGTGAGCACAGATACGCAGTATTTT
v_call: TRBV29-1; j_call: TRBJ2-2; d_call: TRBD2; cdr3_aa: CSAEGLADGELFF; cdr3_nt: TGCAGCGCCGAGGGACTAGCTGACGGGGAGCTGTTTTTT
v_call: TRBV6-1; j_call: TRBJ2-7; d_call: TRBD1; cdr3_aa: CASRAETGAPYEQYF; cdr3_nt: TGTGCCAGCAGGGCGGAGACAGGGGCACCCTACGAGCAGTACTTC
v_call: TRBV11-3; j_call: TRBJ2-3; d_call: NA; cdr3_aa: CASSFSRASTGPDTQYF; cdr3_nt: TGTGCCAGCAGCTTTTCCCGGGCTAGCACCGGACCAGATACGCAGTATTTT
v_call: TRBV19; j_call: TRBJ2-5; d_call: TRBD1; cdr3_aa: CASSPWKGQGKETQYF; cdr3_nt: TGTGCCAGTAGTCCCTGGAAAGGACAGGGAAAAGAGACCCAGTACTTC
v_call: TRBV11-2; j_call: TRBJ2-7; d_call: NA; cdr3_aa: CASSYQGNSYEQYF; cdr3_nt: TGTGCCAGCAGCTACCAGGGGAACTCCTACGAGCAGTACTTC
v_call: TRBV27; j_call: TRBJ2-1; d_call: TRBD2; cdr3_aa: CASSLPRGSLYNEQFF; cdr3_nt: TGTGCCAGCAGTTTGCCGCGCGGGAGCCTATACAATGAGCAGTTCTTC
v_call: TRBV6-1; j_call: TRBJ2-7; d_call: NA; cdr3_aa: CASIGDSYEQYF; cdr3_nt: TGTGCCAGCATCGGTGACAGCTACGAGCAGTACTTC
v_call: TRBV2; j_call: TRBJ1-5; d_call: TRBD1; cdr3_aa: CASSEMTGFNQPQHF; cdr3_nt: TGTGCCAGCAGTGAAATGACAGGGTTTAATCAGCCCCAGCATTTT
v_call: TRBV5-1; j_call: TRBJ1-1; d_call: TRBD1; cdr3_aa: CASRVDRGRGAEAFF; cdr3_nt: TGCGCCAGCAGGGTCGACAGGGGCCGAGGCGCTGAAGCTTTCTTT
v_call: TRBV27; j_call: TRBJ1-2; d_call: TRBD1; cdr3_aa: CASSSNPGQSYGYTF; cdr3_nt: TGTGCCAGCAGTTCTAATCCGGGACAGTCCTATGGCTACACCTTC
v_call: TRBV25-1; j_call: TRBJ2-1; d_call: NA; cdr3_aa: CASSSTYNEQFF; cdr3_nt: TGTGCCAGCAGTTCCACTTACAATGAGCAGTTCTTC
v_call: TRBV7-9; j_call: TRBJ2-7; d_call: NA; cdr3_aa: CASSLEGRVGEQYF; cdr3_nt: TGTGCCAGCAGCTTAGAAGGCAGGGTAGGCGAGCAGTACTTC
v_call: TRBV19; j_call: TRBJ2-5; d_call: NA; cdr3_aa: CASSIGQGGVETQYF; cdr3_nt: TGTGCCAGTAGTATCGGGCAGGGGGGCGTCGAGACCCAGTACTTC
v_call: TRBV9; j_call: TRBJ1-3; d_call: NA; cdr3_aa: CASSVGRGSGNTIYF; cdr3_nt: TGTGCCAGCAGCGTAGGTCGAGGCTCTGGAAACACCATATATTTT
v_call: TRBV29-1; j_call: TRBJ1-2; d_call: NA; cdr3_aa: CSVETALYGYTF; cdr3_nt: TGCAGCGTTGAGACAGCCCTCTATGGCTACACCTTC
v_call: TRBV29-1; j_call: TRBJ1-2; d_call: TRBD1; cdr3_aa: CSLKTGPNGYTF; cdr3_nt: TGCAGCTTAAAGACAGGGCCTAATGGCTACACCTTC
v_call: TRBV7-9; j_call: TRBJ1-1; d_call: NA; cdr3_aa: CASILSTGRDLAFF; cdr3_nt: TGTGCCAGCATCCTTTCCACAGGGAGAGATTTAGCTTTCTTT
v_call: TRBV5-1; j_call: TRBJ1-4; d_call: NA; cdr3_aa: CASQKLDSHEKLFF; cdr3_nt: TGCGCCAGTCAGAAACTGGACAGTCATGAAAAACTGTTTTTT